What follows are 28 T cell receptor beta chains derived from one specimen sequenced in a study of resident and recirculating memory T cells in vitiligo. Clones were read by immunoSEQ multiplex PCR, and TCRdb kept only the in-frame ones, dropping some. The sample includes 70,000 to 95,000 clones, 92% seen only once; the top ten take approximately 5.4%. The specimen sequenced was blood. The receptors come from a male donor with vitiligo.

CDR3 DNA sequence: TGTGCCAGCAGCTTGACAGGGAGTTGGGGCGAGACCCAGTACTTC. Its protein is CASSLTGSWGETQYF. The V and J genes are TRBV5-5 and TRBJ2-5; D might be TRBD1 (6 bases). The CDR3 consists of 15 residues. V shed 1 base and J shed 5 bases, with 15 bases lying between them. Germline V gene data show CDR1 as SGHKS and CDR2 as YYEKEE (reference sequence).

The chain carries TRBV28 and TRBJ1-1; D not certain. CDR3 length equals 12 residues. Germline V CDR1 and CDR2: MDHEN, SYDVKM. V was pared by 10 bases and J by 0 bases, with 9 bases between. The CDR3 reads CATGLMNTEAFF. DNA for the CDR3: TGTGCCACCGGACTCATGAACACTGAAGCTTTCTTT.

The chain is built from TRBV4-1 and TRBJ1-1; TRBD1 matches at 8 bases. CDR1 and CDR2 from the germline V gene are MGHRA and YSYEKL. Losses at the gene ends were 5 bases for V and 3 bases for J; bases not matched to a gene: 11. This CDR3 has 16 residues. The CDR3 reads CASSELRQGADTEAFF. CDR3 DNA sequence: TGCGCCAGCAGCGAACTGCGGCAGGGGGCTGACACTGAAGCTTTCTTT.

CDR3 region: CASSEILVSGTSYNEQFF. Here the CDR3 DNA reads TGTGCCAGCAGTGAAATCCTGGTTAGCGGGACTTCCTACAATGAGCAGTTCTTC. This chain joins TRBV2 and TRBJ2-1, with TRBD2 matching over 8 bases. Germline CDR1 is SNHLY and CDR2 is FYNNEI. The CDR3 is made up of 18 amino acids. With V trimmed by 2 bases and J by 1 base, 10 bases remained unmatched.

The J gene is TRBJ2-5, the V gene TRBV4-1, with a weak D call TRBD1 (6 bases). V lost 4 bases and J 6 bases, leaving 15 bases between the germline ends. The germline V gene has CDR1 MGHRA and CDR2 YSYEKL. The CDR3 extends over 14 amino acids. CDR3 in DNA: TGCGCCAGCAGCCCATACAGGGATGATCAGACCCAGTACTTC. Translating gives CASSPYRDDQTQYF.

The V and J genes are TRBV9 and TRBJ1-1, with 7 bases identical to TRBD1. This CDR3 comprises 13 residues. Germline V gene lookup returns CDR1 SGDLS and CDR2 YYNGEE. V shed 6 bases and J 3 bases; nucleotides not matched to a gene: 5. CDR3 region: CASNSDRDTEAFF. CDR3 in DNA: TGTGCCAGCAACTCCGACAGGGACACTGAAGCTTTCTTT.

The chain employs TRBV5-8 and TRBJ2-1, with 10 bases that match TRBD2. Per the germline V gene, CDR1 is SGHTS and CDR2 is YDEGEE. The CDR3 consists of 15 residues. V dropped 5 bases and J dropped 5; count of bases not matched to a gene: 7. CDR3: CASRPRLAGDNEQFF. In nucleotides, the CDR3 is TGTGCCAGCAGACCCAGACTAGCGGGCGACAATGAGCAGTTCTTC.

The rearrangement joins TRBV5-1 to TRBJ1-2; D is undetermined. V was shortened by 4 bases and J by 5 bases, with 12 bases between the two germline ends. CDR1 is SGHRS and CDR2 is YFSETQ in the germline V gene. This CDR3 has 13 residues. The CDR3 loop is CASSRDTAYGYTF. In DNA form, the CDR3 reads TGCGCCAGCAGCCGGGATACAGCTTATGGCTACACCTTC.

The J gene is TRBJ2-7, the V gene TRBV27; 9 bases agree with TRBD1. The CDR3 has 14 residues. V lost 4 bases to trimming and J lost 2 bases; unmatched junction nucleotides: 3. Germline values: CDR1 MNHEY, CDR2 SMNVEV (reference sequence). DNA of the CDR3: TGTGCCAGCAGTTACGGGACAGGGCCCTACGAGCAGTACTTC. Translating it yields CASSYGTGPYEQYF.

The chain combines TRBV19 with TRBJ1-1, with a possible D match to TRBD1 (6 bases). Germline-derived CDR1 and CDR2 are LNHDA and SQIVND (reference sequence). The CDR3 has 13 amino acids. Deletions cut 2 bases from V and 8 bases from J, with 12 bases between. The CDR3 spells CASSIYQGSEAFF. Written as DNA, the CDR3 is TGTGCCAGTAGTATATATCAGGGGTCCGAAGCTTTCTTT.

The V and J genes are TRBV7-2 and TRBJ2-1; 9 bases are shared with TRBD2. CDR1 is SGHTA and CDR2 is FQGNSA in the germline V gene. V trimming: 1 base; J trimming: 2 bases; junction bases outside the gene matches: 9. The CDR3 contains 18 residues. The CDR3 sequence is CASSLEASGTLTYNEQFF. Written as DNA, the CDR3 is TGTGCCAGCAGCTTAGAGGCTAGCGGGACTCTTACCTACAATGAGCAGTTCTTC. The full variable domain, its missing parts supplied by reference TRBV7-2 and TRBJ2-1, is GAGVSQSPSNKVTEKGKDVELRCDPISGHTALYWYRQSLGQGLEFLIYFQGNSAPDKSGLPSDRFSAERTGGSVSTLTIQRTQQEDSAVYLCASSLEASGTLTYNEQFFGPGTRLTVL.

This clone appeared a single time. The chain is built from TRBV27 and TRBJ2-1; D may be TRBD2 (7 bases). The CDR3 spans 16 residues. Trimming pared 4 bases from V and 1 base from J, leaving 14 bases between. CDR1 MNHEY and CDR2 SMNVEV come from the germline V gene (reference sequence). In nucleotides, the CDR3 is TGTGCCAGCAGTTCCGGACTAGGGGGGTCCTACAATGAGCAGTTCTTC. This codes for CASSSGLGGSYNEQFF.

The chain has TRBV6-5 and TRBJ2-5; TRBD2 is a possible D gene (6 bases). Trimming cost V 7 bases and J 1 base, with 13 bases left between them. CDR1 and CDR2 (germline): MNHEY, SVGAGI. The CDR3 has 14 amino acids. The DNA for the CDR3 is TGTGCCAGCACGTCCGTGGGGGGCCAAGAGACCCAGTACTTC. This gives the protein CASTSVGGQETQYF.

The chain uses TRBV5-4 and TRBJ1-4; D gene unclear. V was clipped by 4 bases and J by 5 bases, with 12 bases between them. From germline, CDR1 is SGHNT and CDR2 YYREEE (reference sequence). This CDR3 spans 14 amino acids. The CDR3 reads CASSRGGWNEKLFF. CDR3 DNA: TGTGCCAGCAGCCGGGGAGGCTGGAATGAAAAACTGTTTTTT.

V gene TRBV28 combines with J gene TRBJ2-7, with a tentative D call TRBD2 (5 bases). Germline-derived CDR1 and CDR2 are MDHEN and SYDVKM. This CDR3 has 14 amino acids. With 7 bases removed from V and 2 bases from J, the gap between germline ends came to 15 bases. CDR3 nucleotide sequence: TGTGCCAGCATCCCCTACGGGGAGACCTACGAGCAGTACTTC. Protein: CASIPYGETYEQYF.

The V gene is TRBV5-5, the J gene TRBJ2-7; the match to TRBD1 covers 11 bases. Losses at the gene ends were 5 bases for V and 4 bases for J; bases not matched to a gene: 11. The length of the CDR3 is 16 residues. CDR1 and CDR2 (germline): SGHKS, YYEKEE (reference sequence). The CDR3 region is CASSAIGTGGSYEQYF. The CDR3 DNA reads as TGTGCCAGCAGTGCTATCGGGACAGGGGGGAGTTACGAGCAGTACTTC. Supplemented by reference TRBV5-5 and TRBJ2-7, the full variable domain reads DAGVTQSPTHLIKTRGQQVTLRCSPISGHKSVSWYQQVLGQGPQFIFQYYEKEERGRGNFPDRFSARQFPNYSSELNVNALLLGDSALYLCASSAIGTGGSYEQYFGPGTRLTVT.

The J gene is TRBJ1-6, the V gene TRBV25-1; D gene ambiguous. CDR3 length equals 16 residues. V was shortened by 3 bases and J by 9 bases, with 18 bases between the two germline ends. Germline values: CDR1 MGHDK, CDR2 SYGVNS. CDR3 protein: CASSDPRTGSSSPLHF. CDR3 DNA: TGTGCCAGCAGTGATCCCCGGACGGGGAGTAGTTCACCCCTCCACTTT.

The V gene is TRBV2, the J gene TRBJ1-1; possible D gene TRBD1, 5 bases. The CDR3 covers 14 residues. Germline V gene sequence: CDR1 SNHLY, CDR2 FYNNEI. Between the trimmed V and J ends, which lost 7 bases and 2 bases, there was a span of 14 bases. CDR3 bases: TGTGCCAGCATCGCATGGGGGGTTAACACTGAAGCTTTCTTT. Its protein is CASIAWGVNTEAFF.

The chain uses TRBV30 and TRBJ1-2, with 7 positions matching TRBD1. In germline, CDR1 is GTSNPN, CDR2 SVGIG (reference sequence). J lost 10 bases, V lost 0 bases, and 11 bases had no gene match. This CDR3 has 14 amino acids. CDR3 DNA sequence: TGTGCCTGGAGTGTATATGGGACAGTAGAAAACTACACCTTC. Protein product: CAWSVYGTVENYTF.

The chain combines TRBV28 with TRBJ2-1, with D possibly TRBD2 on 7 matching bases. The ends were cut back, 7 bases at V and 3 bases at J, with 22 bases in the middle. CDR3 size: 17 residues. Germline CDR1 is MDHEN and CDR2 is SYDVKM. CDR3 in amino acids: CASNSLRGGHLYNEQFF. CDR3 DNA: TGTGCCAGCAACTCTCTGAGGGGGGGACATCTCTACAATGAGCAGTTCTTC.

In DNA form, the CDR3 reads TGCGCCAGCAGCGTTGACAGGGGGGCCTCCACGTACCGCCTTAAGCAGTACTTC. Protein product: CASSVDRGASTYRLKQYF. This rearrangement joins TRBV5-1 to TRBJ2-7; 9 nucleotides align to TRBD1. There are 18 residues in the CDR3. With V trimmed by 4 bases and J by 8 bases, 22 bases remained unmatched. Germline loops: CDR1 SGHRS, CDR2 YFSETQ.

The chain uses TRBV7-2 and TRBJ2-1; 9 bases match TRBD1. Germline loops: CDR1 SGHTA, CDR2 FQGNSA. V lost 7 bases, J lost 5 bases, and 12 bases stayed unmatched. CDR3 size: 16 residues. CDR3 region: CASTRDRGQGNNEQFF. The DNA of the CDR3 is TGTGCCAGCACCCGAGATCGGGGACAGGGTAACAATGAGCAGTTCTTC.

The V gene is TRBV9, the J gene TRBJ2-2, with D possibly TRBD2 on 6 matching bases. Looked up from germline, CDR1 is SGDLS and CDR2 is YYNGEE. Trimming pared 4 bases from V and 4 bases from J, leaving 17 bases between. This CDR3 spans 16 amino acids. The CDR3 nucleotides read TGTGCCAGCAGCCCTCTAGGGCGGGGCCTCACCGGGGAGCTGTTTTTT. It codes for CASSPLGRGLTGELFF.

The chain combines TRBV7-3 with TRBJ2-2; TRBD2 aligns across 7 bases. Germline assignment: CDR1 SGHTA and CDR2 FQGTGA. Trimming took 5 bases from V and 5 from J; bases not matched to a gene: 11. This CDR3 contains 16 residues. The CDR3: CASSPPGLQETGELFF. The CDR3 nucleotides read TGTGCCAGCAGCCCGCCGGGACTACAAGAAACCGGGGAGCTGTTTTTT.

This chain links TRBV19 with TRBJ2-7; 8 bases fit TRBD1. The germline gives CDR1 LNHDA, CDR2 SQIVND (reference sequence). The V and J ends lost 6 bases and 3 bases, in that order; junction bases with no gene match: 10. The CDR3 totals 15 residues. CDR3 region: CASRDSGTGLYEQYF. The CDR3 DNA reads as TGTGCCAGTAGGGATAGTGGGACAGGTCTCTACGAGCAGTACTTC.

The chain couples TRBV14 to TRBJ1-5, with 8 bases matching TRBD1. Germline V gene data show CDR1 as SGHDN and CDR2 as FVKESK. J lost 6 bases, V lost 1 base, and 5 bases had no gene match. The CDR3 has 15 residues. The CDR3 nucleotides read TGTGCCAGCAGCCAAGCGGACAGGGTCAGTCAGCCCCAGCATTTT. Encoded protein: CASSQADRVSQPQHF.

This chain connects TRBV9 to TRBJ1-1; the D gene is possibly TRBD1 (5 bases). The CDR3 totals 15 residues. Germline loops: CDR1 SGDLS, CDR2 YYNGEE. Trimming shortened V by 3 bases and J by 1 base, and 13 bases separated the two germline ends. This CDR3 reads CASSAHGGGNTEAFF. Here the CDR3 DNA reads TGTGCCAGCAGCGCCCACGGGGGGGGGAACACTGAAGCTTTCTTT.

The chain combines TRBV28 with TRBJ2-7; D remains unclear. Germline assignment: CDR1 MDHEN and CDR2 SYDVKM. The V and J ends lost 8 bases and 3 bases respectively, with 14 bases between them. This CDR3 contains 13 residues. CDR3 DNA sequence: TGTGCCAGCTCCCTGGGCCAAAACTACGAGCAGTACTTC. This gives the protein CASSLGQNYEQYF.